This TCR beta chain emerged from a study of esophageal squamous cell carcinoma under preoperative chemotherapy. Study in general: TCR repertoires were profiled from both peripheral blood T cells and tumor-infiltrating lymphocytes.

Study observations and caveats: After treatment, tumor-infiltrating lymphocytes apparently came partly from blood T cells. After chemotherapy, TCR diversity rose significantly in peripheral T cells but not in tumor-infiltrating lymphocytes.

As to time point: before preoperative PTX-NDP chemotherapy. Preoperative chemotherapy with paclitaxel-nedaplatin was given to patients before surgery. Each CDR3 protein gets one entry after TCRdb re-called the PCR reads with MiXCR. The sample lists 10,000 to 15,000 distinct CDR3 sequences, under 65% occurring once. The CDR3 is 14 amino acids. CDR1 and CDR2 (germline): WNHNN, SYGVQD (reference sequence). V shed 7 bases and J shed 12 bases, with 22 bases lying between them. Turning to this clonotype: Its antigen is not identified.

V gene TRBV10-1 combines with J gene TRBJ2-4, with D perhaps given as TRBD1 or TRBD2 (5 bases each). The sequence came from a human donor with esophageal squamous cell carcinoma. The donor label of this sample is uncertain. The sample was collected from a patient given preoperative chemotherapy. The CDR3 loop reads CASTGLWAKNTQYF. CDR3 nucleotide sequence: TGCGCCAGCACGGGGCTGTGGGCCAAAAATACTCAGTACTTC.